These 20 T cell receptor beta chains came from one sample sequenced in a study of CD8 T cells in Susac syndrome. Random hexamers served to reverse transcribe roughly 0.45 to 1 ug RNA. TCRdb re-called the immunoSEQ multiplex PCR reads through MiXCR, storing one row per CDR3 protein. The data contain hundreds of thousands of distinct CDR3 sequences, over 75% of them singletons. Sequencing was performed on CD8+ T cells from PBMCs. The receptor set was obtained from a human donor with multiple sclerosis.

V usage is TRBV28 and J usage is TRBJ2-7, with 9 nucleotides matching TRBD2. The V and J ends lost 4 bases and 1 base, in that order; junction bases with no gene match: 11. This CDR3 is built from 17 residues. CDR1 MDHEN and CDR2 SYDVKM come from the germline V gene. The CDR3: CASSSRLADTPSYEQYF. The CDR3 nucleotides are TGTGCCAGCAGTTCTCGACTAGCGGACACCCCTTCCTACGAGCAGTACTTC.

The rearrangement links TRBV9 to TRBJ1-2, with 9 positions matching TRBD1. The CDR3 spans 14 residues. CDR1 and CDR2 (germline): SGDLS, YYNGEE. J gave up 7 bases and V 4 bases, and 8 bases lay outside the gene matches. The CDR3 loop is CASSSTTGGSGYTF. CDR3 DNA: TGTGCCAGCAGCAGTACGACAGGGGGAAGTGGCTACACCTTC.

V and J are TRBV4-2 and TRBJ1-1; D perhaps matches TRBD1 (5 bases). Deletions cut 1 base from V and 3 bases from J, with 12 bases between. The CDR3 has 15 residues. Germline V lookup: CDR1 LGHNA, CDR2 YNFKEQ. Written as DNA, the CDR3 is TGTGCCAGCAGCCAAGTTGCGGGGGTCGACACTGAAGCTTTCTTT. Encoded protein: CASSQVAGVDTEAFF.

The chain couples TRBV20-1 to TRBJ2-7; possibly TRBD1 or TRBD2 for D (6 bases each). Trimming cost V 6 bases and J 3 bases, with 30 bases left between them. The CDR3 loop spans 18 amino acids. Looked up from germline, CDR1 is DFQATT and CDR2 is SNEGSKA (reference sequence). The CDR3 region has the DNA TGCAGTGCCAGGGGCACCCAAGGGGGAGCGGGTGATCTCTACGAGCAGTACTTC. This sequence encodes CSARGTQGGAGDLYEQYF.

The chain links TRBV6-5 to TRBJ2-1, with D possibly TRBD2 on 5 matching bases. V was clipped by 0 bases and J by 8 bases, with 17 bases between them. CDR1 and CDR2 from the germline V gene are MNHEY and SVGAGI. The CDR3 contains 16 residues. The CDR3, as DNA: TGTGCCAGCAGTTACTCCTCTAGCACCTTAGAGGATGAGCAGTTCTTC. Its translation is CASSYSSSTLEDEQFF.

This chain connects TRBV24-1 to TRBJ1-1; D remains ambiguous. This CDR3 has 12 residues. Germline V CDR1 and CDR2: KGHDR, SFDVKD. Deletions cut 3 bases from V and 8 bases from J, with 9 bases between. The CDR3 loop reads CATSDRLGEAFF. CDR3 in DNA: TGTGCCACCAGTGATCGGCTTGGGGAAGCTTTCTTT.

The rearrangement joins TRBV24-1 to TRBJ2-1, with D possibly being TRBD2 (6 bases). V was shortened by 4 bases and J by 4 bases, with 16 bases between the two germline ends. In germline, CDR1 is KGHDR, CDR2 SFDVKD. CDR3 length equals 16 residues. The CDR3 region is CATSEKGGGEYNEQFF. The CDR3 coding sequence is TGTGCCACCAGTGAGAAAGGTGGCGGGGAATACAATGAGCAGTTCTTC.

As DNA, the CDR3 is TGTGCCAGCACCCAGGGACAGGGGGCTTTCTTT. It codes for CASTQGQGAFF. The gene calls are TRBV7-9 and TRBJ1-1, with 10 bases matching TRBD1. The CDR3 covers 11 residues. Trimming took 7 bases from V and 11 from J; bases not matched to a gene: 4. Germline loops: CDR1 SEHNR, CDR2 FQNEAQ (reference sequence).

The J gene is TRBJ2-7, the V gene TRBV7-9; unclear D gene. This CDR3 has 14 amino acids. Germline CDR1 and CDR2: SEHNR and FQNEAQ (reference sequence). V lost 4 bases and J 0 bases, leaving 10 bases between the germline ends. DNA for the CDR3: TGTGCCAGCAGCTCAGTGGTAAGCTCCTACGAGCAGTACTTC. Translation: CASSSVVSSYEQYF.

This chain links TRBV13 with TRBJ2-7; unclear D gene. Trimming took off 1 base at V and 2 bases at J, with 9 bases between the two ends. Germline assignment: CDR1 PRHDT and CDR2 FYEKMQ (reference sequence). The CDR3 is 14 residues long. In DNA form, the CDR3 reads TGTGCCAGCAGCTTAGTTATGCGGCCCTACGAGCAGTACTTC. Translation gives CASSLVMRPYEQYF.

V usage is TRBV20-1 and J usage is TRBJ1-2, with D perhaps matching TRBD1 (6 bases). CDR1 and CDR2 (germline): DFQATT, SNEGSKA (reference sequence). The CDR3 runs to 14 residues. The V and J ends lost 3 bases and 8 bases respectively, with 19 bases between them. The CDR3 here is CSARGIGGNSGYTF. The CDR3 nucleotides are TGCAGTGCTAGGGGCATAGGGGGAAATAGCGGCTACACCTTC.

The V call is TRBV5-4, the J call TRBJ2-1; 7 positions match TRBD2. Germline V lookup: CDR1 SGHNT, CDR2 YYREEE (reference sequence). J was trimmed by 8 bases and V by 1 base; bases with no gene match: 9. The CDR3 runs 15 residues. CDR3 region: CASSLSVHGGDEQFF. CDR3 DNA: TGTGCCAGCAGCTTGTCAGTACATGGGGGGGATGAGCAGTTCTTC.

The chain couples TRBV2 to TRBJ2-3; TRBD2 matches at 15 bases. Germline V gene sequence: CDR1 SNHLY, CDR2 FYNNEI. J lost 2 bases, V lost 4 bases, and 7 bases had no gene match. The CDR3 spans 18 residues. The CDR3 DNA sequence: TGTGCCAGCAGTGTCCCGGGACTAGCGGGAGGCTACACAGATACGCAGTATTTT. Its protein is CASSVPGLAGGYTDTQYF. The full variable domain, completed using reference TRBV2 and TRBJ2-3, is EPEVTQTPSHQVTQMGQEVILRCVPISNHLYFYWYRQILGQKVEFLVSFYNNEISEKSEIFDDQFSVERPDGSNFTLKIRSTKLEDSAMYFCASSVPGLAGGYTDTQYFGPGTRLTVL.

The chain has TRBV10-3 and TRBJ2-2; 7 bases map to TRBD2. This CDR3 contains 15 residues. Germline V gene sequence: CDR1 ENHRY, CDR2 SYGVKD. Trimming cost V 7 bases and J 3 bases; bases outside gene matches: 8. The CDR3 region is CAIKAGGSDTGELFF. In DNA, the CDR3 is TGTGCCATCAAGGCTGGCGGGAGTGACACCGGGGAGCTGTTTTTT.

V and J are TRBV18 and TRBJ2-3; D is possibly TRBD2 (5 bases). The V end lost 3 bases, the J end lost 3 bases, and 7 bases lay between the germline ends. The CDR3 runs 13 residues. Per germline, CDR1 KGHSH and CDR2 LQKENI. The CDR3 loop is CASSPPGTDTQYF. The CDR3 DNA is TGTGCCAGCTCACCCCCGGGAACAGATACGCAGTATTTT.

There are a few counts of this clonotype. For the CDR3, the DNA is TGTGCCAGCAGTTTAGCGGGGTACCCCTACGAGCAGTACTTC. It encodes CASSLAGYPYEQYF. This sequence joins TRBV12-3 or TRBV12-4 and TRBJ2-7; D is unresolved. Between the trimmed V and J ends, which lost 0 bases and 2 bases, there was a span of 8 bases. This CDR3 is 14 amino acids long.

This chain links TRBV6-5 with TRBJ1-1; perhaps TRBD1 as D (6 bases). The CDR3 has 17 amino acids. The germline V and J ends were trimmed by 0 bases and 0 bases, with 14 bases remaining between them. The germline gives CDR1 MNHEY, CDR2 SVGAGI. Written as DNA, the CDR3 is TGTGCCAGCAGTTACTCTTTAGGCGGACAGATGAACACTGAAGCTTTCTTT. Amino acid sequence: CASSYSLGGQMNTEAFF.

This chain links TRBV12-5 with TRBJ2-1; 14 nucleotides align to TRBD2. The V segment lost 5 bases and the J segment 9 bases; nucleotides outside the gene matches: 6. The CDR3 sequence is 15 residues long. Germline V CDR1 and CDR2: LGHNT, FRNRAP. The chain's CDR3 is CASGPGTSGRPEQFF. The CDR3 nucleotides read TGTGCTAGTGGTCCCGGGACTAGCGGGAGACCTGAGCAGTTCTTC.

This chain connects TRBV19 to TRBJ2-5; 8 positions match TRBD2. The CDR3 contains 14 residues. Germline CDR1 and CDR2: LNHDA and SQIVND (reference sequence). Trimming removed 1 base from V and 5 bases from J; junction bases left unmatched: 3. Written as DNA, the CDR3 is TGTGCCAGTAGTATAGGACTAGCGATGGAGACCCAGTACTTC. Amino acid sequence: CASSIGLAMETQYF.

This chain uses TRBV25-1 with TRBJ2-5, with TRBD2 identical over 9 bases. The CDR3 loop spans 17 amino acids. V shed 3 bases, J shed 5 bases, and the junction held 13 bases outside the gene matches. Germline CDR1 is MGHDK and CDR2 is SYGVNS. As DNA, the CDR3 is TGTGCCAGCAGTGACGGGCTAGCGGGATACGTGGTTGAGACCCAGTACTTC. Its translation: CASSDGLAGYVVETQYF.